The 8 T cell receptor beta chains below come from one sample, sequenced in a study of T cells in Graves' hyperthyroidism and ophthalmopathy (dated by TCRdb to the late 2010s). Library prep was done by multiplex PCR. Reads for this sample came from an Illumina HiSeq 2000. The TCR beta CDR3 regions were amplified from the RNA transcripts. A first-round RT-PCR of the TCR CDR3 used the HTBI primer set with the Qiagen OneStep RT-PCR kit. The raw public data were reprocessed by TCRdb itself: fastp quality trimming at Q25, MiXCR clonotype calling, in-frame beta chains only. Entries are consolidated by CDR3 protein sequence, retaining the most common genes and DNA. This sample holds 200,000 to 300,000 distinct CDR3 sequences; around 15% were observed only once. The ten most abundant clones make up around 30% of the sample. Sequencing input: blood. All receptors come from a woman younger than 30 with Graves' ophthalmopathy.

The chain joins TRBV20-1 to TRBJ1-2; weak D call: TRBD1 (5 bases). CDR1 is DFQATT, CDR2 SNEGSKA, per germline (reference sequence). This CDR3 contains 12 residues. The V gene lost 3 bases and the J gene lost 5 bases, with 10 bases spanning the gap. DNA for the CDR3: TGCAGTGCTAGCCCAGGGCGGTATGGCTACACCTTC. It is translated as CSASPGRYGYTF.

This clonotype was counted at least ten times. The chain uses TRBV29-1 and TRBJ1-1; 8 bases are a match to TRBD1. The CDR3 contains 14 residues. In germline, CDR1 is SQVTM, CDR2 ANQGSEA. The junction had 12 bases not matched to a gene; V was cut back by 7 bases and J by 5 bases. CDR3 nucleotides: TGCAGCGGGAAACGGACAGGGCTTAGGACTGAAGCTTTCTTT. As protein: CSGKRTGLRTEAFF.

Many counts were recorded for this clonotype. J is TRBJ1-6 and V is TRBV20-1; D unclear. The CDR3 contains 14 residues. The V gene's germline CDR1 is DFQATT and CDR2 SNEGSKA (reference sequence). V lost 6 bases and J 4 bases, leaving 13 bases between the germline ends. The CDR3: CSALEVAYNSPLHF. The CDR3 nucleotides are TGCAGTGCCTTAGAGGTGGCTTATAATTCACCCCTCCACTTT.

V is TRBV28 and J is TRBJ1-4, with D possibly matching TRBD1 (6 bases). CDR3 size: 18 residues. V was shortened by 7 bases and J by 5 bases, with 26 bases between the two germline ends. CDR1 and CDR2 from the germline V gene are MDHEN and SYDVKM. CDR3 coding DNA: TGTGCCAGCACCTCACTGATGGGGGGCGCGGCACGAAATGAAAAACTGTTTTTT. It specifies CASTSLMGGAARNEKLFF.

About this clonotype itself: Possible read error: a much larger clone is one base away. V and J are TRBV18 and TRBJ2-3; TRBD1 might be the D (5 bases). CDR1 is KGHSH, CDR2 LQKENI, per germline. The CDR3 consists of 15 residues. CDR3 sequence (DNA): TGTGCCAACTCACCATCGACAGAGCCAACTGGTACGCAGTATTTT. This gives the protein CANSPSTEPTGTQYF.

This clonotype was seen at least ten times. The chain links TRBV28 to TRBJ2-3; D is undetermined. This CDR3 spans 12 amino acids. The germline V gene has CDR1 MDHEN and CDR2 SYDVKM. V gave up 4 bases and J gave up 3 bases, with 5 bases separating them. CDR3 in amino acids: CASSSETDTQYF. DNA for the CDR3: TGTGCCAGCAGTTCAGAGACAGATACGCAGTATTTT.

This clonotype showed up many times. V usage is TRBV20-1 and J usage is TRBJ1-1, with D perhaps TRBD1 (6 bases). Looked up from germline, CDR1 is DFQATT and CDR2 is SNEGSKA (reference sequence). Trimming stripped 5 bases from V and 1 base from J, with 14 bases between. The CDR3 is 14 amino acids. CDR3 sequence: CSARRGPWNTEAFF. The CDR3 nucleotides are TGCAGTGCTCGCCGGGGGCCGTGGAACACTGAAGCTTTCTTT.

V and J are TRBV9 and TRBJ2-2; 10 nucleotides match TRBD2. Losses at the gene ends were 0 bases for V and 6 bases for J; bases not matched to a gene: 14. The CDR3 sequence is 19 residues long. Germline V gives CDR1 SGDLS, CDR2 YYNGEE. The CDR3 bases are TGTGCCAGCAGCGTAGCTCTCCGGGGGAGCGGGAGGGATTCCGGGGAGCTGTTTTTT. As protein: CASSVALRGSGRDSGELFF.